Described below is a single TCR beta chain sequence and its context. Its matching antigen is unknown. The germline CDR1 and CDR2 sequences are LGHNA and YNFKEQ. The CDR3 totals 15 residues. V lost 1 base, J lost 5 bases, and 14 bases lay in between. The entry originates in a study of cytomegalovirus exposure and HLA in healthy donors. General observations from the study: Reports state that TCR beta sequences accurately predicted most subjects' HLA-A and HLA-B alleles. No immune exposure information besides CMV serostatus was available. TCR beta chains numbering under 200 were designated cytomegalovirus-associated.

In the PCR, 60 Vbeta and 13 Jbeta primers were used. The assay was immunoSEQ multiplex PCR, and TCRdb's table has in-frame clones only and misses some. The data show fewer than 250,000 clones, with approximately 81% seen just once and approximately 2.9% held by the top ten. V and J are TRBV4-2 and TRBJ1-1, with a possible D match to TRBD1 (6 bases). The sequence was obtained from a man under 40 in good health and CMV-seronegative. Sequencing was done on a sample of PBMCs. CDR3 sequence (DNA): TGTGCCAGCAGCCAAGTCACAGGGTGGGAAACTGAAGCTTTCTTT. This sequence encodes CASSQVTGWETEAFF.